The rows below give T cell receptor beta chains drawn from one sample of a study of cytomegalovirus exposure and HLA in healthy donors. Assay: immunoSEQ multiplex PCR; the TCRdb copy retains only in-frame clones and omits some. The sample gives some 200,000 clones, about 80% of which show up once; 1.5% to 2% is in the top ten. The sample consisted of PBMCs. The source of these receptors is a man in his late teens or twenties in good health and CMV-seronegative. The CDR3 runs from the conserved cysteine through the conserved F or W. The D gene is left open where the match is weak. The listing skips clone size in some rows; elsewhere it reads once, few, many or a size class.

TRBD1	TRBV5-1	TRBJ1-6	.	TGCGCCAGCAGCTTGGGGGACAGTAAAAATTCACCCCTCCACTTT	CASSLGDSKNSPLHF
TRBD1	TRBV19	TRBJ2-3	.	TGTGCCAGTAGTACTACCACAGGGGGGTATGGAGATACGCAGTATTTT	CASSTTTGGYGDTQYF
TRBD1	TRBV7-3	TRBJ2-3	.	TGTGCCAGCAGCTTAGGGACACAGGGGAACACAGATACGCAGTATTTT	CASSLGTQGNTDTQYF
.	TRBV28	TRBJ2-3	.	TGTGCCAGCAGTTTAACTCGTACTTCCACAGATACGCAGTATTTT	CASSLTRTSTDTQYF
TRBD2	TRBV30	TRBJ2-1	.	TGTGCCTGGAGTGTAAAGAGAAGCGGGAGGGACAATGAGCAGTTCTTC	CAWSVKRSGRDNEQFF
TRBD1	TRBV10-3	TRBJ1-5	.	TGTGCCATCAGTGAGTGGTCGGGACAGGGGGCCGGTCAGCCCCAGCATTTT	CAISEWSGQGAGQPQHF
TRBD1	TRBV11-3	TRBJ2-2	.	TGTGCCAGCAGCCCATACGGGACAGGGGGCTCCGGGGAGCTGTTTTTT	CASSPYGTGGSGELFF
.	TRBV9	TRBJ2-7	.	TGTGCCAGCAGCCCTCACCTCGGGGGGCGTAACGAGCAGTACTTC	CASSPHLGGRNEQYF
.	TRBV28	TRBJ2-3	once	TGTGCCAGCAGTTTCTCCGGGACTAGCACAGATACGCAGTATTTT	CASSFSGTSTDTQYF
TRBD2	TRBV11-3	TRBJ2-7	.	TGTGCCAGCAGCTCTCAGCGGGAGGGCCTGGGCGAGCAGTACTTC	CASSSQREGLGEQYF
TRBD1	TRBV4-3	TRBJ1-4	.	TGCGCCAGCAGCCAAGGGGTGGGGGACAGGGGAGGAGAAAAACTGTTTTTT	CASSQGVGDRGGEKLFF
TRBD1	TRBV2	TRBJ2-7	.	TGTGCCAGGACAGGGGACCCCTTCGACTTC	CARTGDPFDF
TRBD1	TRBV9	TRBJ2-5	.	TGTGCCAGCAGCGTAAGCGGACAGGGAGAGACCCAGTACTTC	CASSVSGQGETQYF
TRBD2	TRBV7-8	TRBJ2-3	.	TGTGCCAGCAGCCCTTGGCTAGCGGGAGTATTGGATACGCAGTATTTT	CASSPWLAGVLDTQYF
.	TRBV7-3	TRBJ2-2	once	TGTGCCAGCAGCTCCAGTGACACCGGGGAGCTGTTTTTT	CASSSSDTGELFF
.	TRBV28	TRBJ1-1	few	TGTGCCAGCAGGCGGGGGGTCGAAGCTTTCTTT	CASRRGVEAFF
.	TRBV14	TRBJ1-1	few	TGTGCCAGCAGCCAACACTTGGCAGGGCAGAACACTGAAGCTTTCTTT	CASSQHLAGQNTEAFF
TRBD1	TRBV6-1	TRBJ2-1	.	TGTGCCAGCAGTTCCCGGGACAGGGAAAGAGATGAGCAGTTCTTC	CASSSRDRERDEQFF
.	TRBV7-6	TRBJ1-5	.	TGTGCCAGCAGCGAGCTTTCGGGGGTGGGTCAGCCCCAGCATTTT	CASSELSGVGQPQHF
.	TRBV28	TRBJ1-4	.	TGTGCCAGCAGTCCAACGACAGGTGAAAAACTGTTTTTT	CASSPTTGEKLFF
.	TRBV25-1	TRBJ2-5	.	TGTGCCAGCAGTGATTCTAGCGCCCAAGAGACCCAGTACTTC	CASSDSSAQETQYF
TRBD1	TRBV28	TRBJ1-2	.	TGTGCCAGCAGTTTTCCAGACAGGGGGAACTATGGCTACACCTTC	CASSFPDRGNYGYTF
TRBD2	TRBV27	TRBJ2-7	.	TGTGCCAGCAGAGCTAGCGGGAGCCCGAGCTCCTACGAGCAGTACTTC	CASRASGSPSSYEQYF
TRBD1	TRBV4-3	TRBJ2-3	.	TGCGCCAGCAGCCTTATCCAGGGGGCGGGTACGCAGTATTTT	CASSLIQGAGTQYF
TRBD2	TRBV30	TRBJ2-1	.	TGTGCCTGGAGTGGCTACAGGGAAGGCGGGAGGAATGAGCAGTTCTTC	CAWSGYREGGRNEQFF
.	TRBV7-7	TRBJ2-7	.	TGTGCTAGCAGCTTAGACCCCGCGGTCGGAGGTCCCACCGGCGAGCAGTACTTC	CASSLDPAVGGPTGEQYF
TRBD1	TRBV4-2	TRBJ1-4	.	TGTGCCAGCAGCCAAGATGGGGTTTGGGACAGTTTTGAAAAACTGTTTTTT	CASSQDGVWDSFEKLFF
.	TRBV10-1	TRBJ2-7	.	TGCGCCAGCAGTGACAGGCCCCTAGAGCAGTACTTC	CASSDRPLEQYF
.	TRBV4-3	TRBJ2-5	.	TGCGCCAGCAGCCAAGGGGCGGGGGCGCGAACAGAGACCCAGTACTTC	CASSQGAGARTETQYF
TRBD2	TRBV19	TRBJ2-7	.	TGTGCCACTCGACTAGCGGGAGGGACCTACGAGCAGTACTTC	CATRLAGGTYEQYF
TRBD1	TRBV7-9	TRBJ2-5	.	TGTGCCAGCAGCTTATTGCAGGGGGCGGCTGAAGAGACCCAGTACTTC	CASSLLQGAAEETQYF
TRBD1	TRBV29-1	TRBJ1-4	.	TGCAGCGCGCAAGATATAAACAGGGGGGGAGGAAAACTGTTTTTT	CSAQDINRGGGKLFF
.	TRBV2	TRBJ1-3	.	TGTGCCAGCAGCGGCCAGGGAGGTCGTGGAAACACCATATATTTT	CASSGQGGRGNTIYF
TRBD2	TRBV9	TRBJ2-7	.	TGTGCCAGCAGCGTCGGAATTAGCGGGATCAATGTCTACGAGCAGTACTTC	CASSVGISGINVYEQYF
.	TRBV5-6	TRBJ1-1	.	TGTGCCAGCAGCTTATTACATAACACTGAAGCTTTCTTT	CASSLLHNTEAFF
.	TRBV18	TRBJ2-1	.	TGTGCCAGCTCACTGCGGGGCAGCTCCTACAATGAGCAGTTCTTC	CASSLRGSSYNEQFF
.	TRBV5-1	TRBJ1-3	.	TGCGCCAGCAGCCCAGCGGCAGACTCTGGAAACACCATATATTTT	CASSPAADSGNTIYF
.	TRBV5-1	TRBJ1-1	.	TGCGCCAGCAGCCTAGACAGCTGGGGTACTGAAGCTTTCTTT	CASSLDSWGTEAFF
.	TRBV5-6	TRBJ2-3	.	TGTGCCAGCAGCTACAGCAGCACAGATACGCAGTATTTT	CASSYSSTDTQYF